Sequencing of this TCR beta chain was carried out in a study of beta chain features in type 1 diabetes. Turning to this clone: The antigen remains unidentified.

As every portion of the isolated RNA was reverse transcribed, the sequencing read expressed TCRB transcripts. Naive, central memory and regulatory T cell samples yielded about 3.9 million reads on average. Using immunoSEQ multiplex PCR, the repertoire was profiled, and TCRdb retains in-frame clones only, with some absent. The sample yields about 650,000 clones, 9.5% to 15% seen once. Per germline, CDR1 MNHNY and CDR2 SVGAGI (reference sequence). There are 16 residues in the CDR3. The V gene lost 7 bases and the J gene lost 2 bases, with 19 bases spanning the gap. Study-wide results and caveats: The study found fewer insertions and more deletions at VDJ junctions in type 1 diabetes patients. Within each of all four CD4+ subsets, Type 1 diabetes patients had TCRB CDR3s that were moderately but significantly shorter.

This TCR derives from a man aged 25 to 40 with type 1 diabetes. The sequenced material came from naive CD4+ T cells from blood. The V and J genes are TRBV6-6 and TRBJ2-3; the D is unclear. CDR3 loop: CASMTGRAAFTDTQYF. The CDR3 coding sequence is TGTGCCAGCATGACCGGAAGGGCAGCCTTCACAGATACGCAGTATTTT.